Listed below are T cell receptor beta chains from one sample, sequenced in a study of T cell clonotyping in hematopoietic cell transplantation. The repertoire was sequenced with immunoSEQ multiplex PCR; TCRdb's copy has only in-frame clones and lacks some. The top ten hold approximately 5% of the sample, which has around 8,400 clones, 75% to 85% seen once. Specimen: peripheral blood mononuclear cells, collected 180 days after allogeneic stem cell transplant. All receptors derive from a female patient aged 50-59 years who had an allogeneic stem cell transplant from an unrelated donor, so the T cells may come from the graft donor. Some clones in this sample may be carry-over from other donors' samples. Each CDR3 is given with its conserved first and last residue. D genes are given only for firm matches. Clone size is given for some rows only: seen once, a few or many times, or a class if the clone is expanded.

j_call: TRBJ2-5; d_call: TRBD1; v_call: TRBV7-3; clone_size: NA; cdr3_aa: CASSLALTGEETQYF; cdr3_nt: TGTGCCAGCAGCTTAGCCTTAACAGGGGAAGAGACCCAGTACTTC
j_call: TRBJ2-2; d_call: TRBD2; v_call: TRBV10-3; clone_size: NA; cdr3_aa: CAISEPTSGRIYTGELFF; cdr3_nt: TGTGCCATCAGTGAGCCAACTAGCGGGAGGATATACACCGGGGAGCTGTTTTTT
j_call: TRBJ2-7; d_call: NA; v_call: TRBV7-3; clone_size: few; cdr3_aa: CASSQDYEQYF; cdr3_nt: TGTGCCAGCAGCCAGGACTACGAGCAGTACTTC
j_call: TRBJ2-7; d_call: NA; v_call: TRBV5-6; clone_size: NA; cdr3_aa: CASSLSSYEQYF; cdr3_nt: TGTGCCAGCAGCCTCAGCTCCTACGAGCAGTACTTC
j_call: TRBJ2-7; d_call: NA; v_call: TRBV6-6; clone_size: NA; cdr3_aa: CASSYGGAEQYF; cdr3_nt: TGTGCCAGCAGTTACGGCGGGGCCGAGCAGTACTTC
j_call: TRBJ1-5; d_call: NA; v_call: TRBV2; clone_size: NA; cdr3_aa: CASQWGAGNQPQHF; cdr3_nt: TGTGCCAGCCAATGGGGCGCCGGCAATCAGCCCCAGCATTTT
j_call: TRBJ2-2; d_call: TRBD2; v_call: TRBV5-1; clone_size: NA; cdr3_aa: CASSWGSPGLAGRQGTGELFF; cdr3_nt: TGCGCCAGCAGCTGGGGCTCCCCGGGACTAGCGGGAAGGCAGGGGACCGGGGAGCTGTTTTTT
j_call: TRBJ1-2; d_call: TRBD1; v_call: TRBV15; clone_size: NA; cdr3_aa: CATSRDPGTGWSDGYTF; cdr3_nt: TGTGCCACCAGCAGAGATCCAGGGACAGGGTGGTCCGATGGCTACACCTTC
j_call: TRBJ1-4; d_call: TRBD1; v_call: TRBV7-2; clone_size: NA; cdr3_aa: CASSSRQGAGREKLFF; cdr3_nt: TGTGCCAGCAGCTCGCGACAGGGGGCTGGAAGAGAAAAACTGTTTTTT
j_call: TRBJ2-2; d_call: TRBD2; v_call: TRBV29-1; clone_size: NA; cdr3_aa: CSAGVAGTGELFF; cdr3_nt: TGCAGCGCCGGGGTAGCGGGCACCGGGGAGCTGTTTTTT
j_call: TRBJ1-6; d_call: NA; v_call: TRBV19; clone_size: few; cdr3_aa: CASSTDRNSPLHF; cdr3_nt: TGTGCCAGTAGTACCGACAGGAACTCACCCCTCCACTTT
j_call: TRBJ2-3; d_call: NA; v_call: TRBV7-9; clone_size: NA; cdr3_aa: CASSYTVADTQYF; cdr3_nt: TGTGCCAGCAGCTACACGGTGGCGGATACGCAGTATTTT
j_call: TRBJ2-7; d_call: TRBD1; v_call: TRBV13; clone_size: NA; cdr3_aa: CASSLGLGQGGEQYF; cdr3_nt: TGTGCCAGCAGCTTAGGCCTTGGACAGGGGGGCGAGCAGTACTTC
j_call: TRBJ2-7; d_call: NA; v_call: TRBV5-4; clone_size: once; cdr3_aa: CASSLGGGRYEQYF; cdr3_nt: TGTGCCAGCAGCTTGGGAGGGGGTCGGTACGAGCAGTACTTC
j_call: TRBJ2-2; d_call: NA; v_call: TRBV28; clone_size: NA; cdr3_aa: CASSLKVPGELFF; cdr3_nt: TGTGCCAGCAGTTTAAAAGTTCCCGGGGAGCTGTTTTTT
j_call: TRBJ2-7; d_call: NA; v_call: TRBV5-1; clone_size: NA; cdr3_aa: CASRNPITRDDTYEQYF; cdr3_nt: TGCGCCAGCAGAAACCCCATTACCCGGGACGACACCTACGAGCAGTACTTC
j_call: TRBJ2-7; d_call: TRBD2; v_call: TRBV7-2; clone_size: NA; cdr3_aa: CASSGGTSGSYEQYF; cdr3_nt: TGTGCCAGCAGCGGGGGGACTAGCGGTTCCTACGAGCAGTACTTC
j_call: TRBJ1-1; d_call: NA; v_call: TRBV28; clone_size: NA; cdr3_aa: CASRSLGAGGTEAFF; cdr3_nt: TGTGCCAGCAGATCCCTGGGGGCAGGTGGCACTGAAGCTTTCTTT
j_call: TRBJ1-1; d_call: NA; v_call: TRBV28; clone_size: NA; cdr3_aa: CASTRGGMNTEAFF; cdr3_nt: TGTGCCAGCACCAGAGGGGGTATGAACACTGAAGCTTTCTTT
j_call: TRBJ2-1; d_call: NA; v_call: TRBV2; clone_size: NA; cdr3_aa: CASSDSRNEQFF; cdr3_nt: TGTGCCAGCAGTGACTCCCGTAATGAGCAGTTCTTC
j_call: TRBJ2-2; d_call: NA; v_call: TRBV28; clone_size: few; cdr3_aa: CALQGNTGELFF; cdr3_nt: TGTGCCCTGCAGGGGAACACCGGGGAGCTGTTTTTT
j_call: TRBJ1-5; d_call: NA; v_call: TRBV19; clone_size: large; cdr3_aa: CASSTGNGQPQHF; cdr3_nt: TGTGCCAGTAGTACAGGGAATGGGCAGCCCCAGCATTTT
j_call: TRBJ2-1; d_call: NA; v_call: TRBV6-1; clone_size: NA; cdr3_aa: CASRRLGSSYNEQFF; cdr3_nt: TGTGCCAGCAGGAGACTGGGTAGCTCCTACAATGAGCAGTTCTTC
j_call: TRBJ2-1; d_call: TRBD1; v_call: TRBV7-6; clone_size: NA; cdr3_aa: CASSSRQGSSYNEQFF; cdr3_nt: TGTGCCAGCAGCTCAAGACAGGGAAGCTCCTACAATGAGCAGTTCTTC
j_call: TRBJ1-2; d_call: NA; v_call: TRBV30; clone_size: NA; cdr3_aa: CAWRPDKNYGYTF; cdr3_nt: TGTGCCTGGAGGCCTGACAAAAACTATGGCTACACCTTC
j_call: TRBJ2-7; d_call: NA; v_call: TRBV28; clone_size: NA; cdr3_aa: CASSLFRTSYYEQYF; cdr3_nt: TGTGCCAGCAGTTTATTTCGGACATCCTACTACGAGCAGTACTTC
j_call: TRBJ2-1; d_call: TRBD2; v_call: TRBV7-2; clone_size: few; cdr3_aa: CASSGLAGGHFPSNEQFF; cdr3_nt: TGTGCCAGCAGCGGACTAGCGGGGGGGCACTTTCCCTCCAATGAGCAGTTCTTC
j_call: TRBJ2-7; d_call: TRBD1; v_call: TRBV5-1; clone_size: NA; cdr3_aa: CASSRGGQGLAVPYEQYF; cdr3_nt: TGCGCCAGCAGCAGGGGCGGACAGGGGCTAGCGGTCCCCTACGAGCAGTACTTC
j_call: TRBJ2-7; d_call: TRBD1; v_call: TRBV11-2; clone_size: NA; cdr3_aa: CASSLNTGAPSYEQYF; cdr3_nt: TGTGCCAGCAGCTTGAACACAGGGGCCCCCTCCTACGAGCAGTACTTC
j_call: TRBJ1-3; d_call: NA; v_call: TRBV6-5; clone_size: NA; cdr3_aa: CASSYSRGGSGNTIYF; cdr3_nt: TGTGCCAGCAGTTACTCCCGAGGGGGCTCTGGAAACACCATATATTTT
j_call: TRBJ2-1; d_call: NA; v_call: TRBV5-1; clone_size: NA; cdr3_aa: CASSEGDTYNEQFF; cdr3_nt: TGCGCCAGTAGTGAGGGGGACACTTACAATGAGCAGTTCTTC
j_call: TRBJ2-5; d_call: NA; v_call: TRBV4-1; clone_size: NA; cdr3_aa: CASSQDSSTGQETQYF; cdr3_nt: TGCGCCAGCAGCCAAGACTCGTCGACGGGACAAGAGACCCAGTACTTC
j_call: TRBJ2-7; d_call: TRBD1; v_call: TRBV30; clone_size: NA; cdr3_aa: CAWRRQGATYEQYF; cdr3_nt: TGTGCCTGGAGGCGACAGGGGGCCACCTACGAGCAGTACTTC
j_call: TRBJ1-4; d_call: NA; v_call: TRBV4-3; clone_size: once; cdr3_aa: CASSQGGGTGNEKLFF; cdr3_nt: TGCGCCAGCAGCCAAGGGGGAGGGACGGGTAATGAAAAACTGTTTTTT
j_call: TRBJ2-1; d_call: TRBD2; v_call: TRBV4-2; clone_size: NA; cdr3_aa: CASSQDLASGRSSSYNEQFF; cdr3_nt: TGTGCCAGCAGCCAAGATCTTGCTAGCGGGAGGTCCAGCTCCTACAATGAGCAGTTCTTC
j_call: TRBJ1-1; d_call: NA; v_call: TRBV4-3; clone_size: few; cdr3_aa: CASSQGSTSNTEAFF; cdr3_nt: TGCGCCAGCAGCCAAGGGTCCACATCCAACACTGAAGCTTTCTTT
j_call: TRBJ2-7; d_call: NA; v_call: TRBV9; clone_size: NA; cdr3_aa: CASSREGPYEQYF; cdr3_nt: TGTGCCAGCAGCCGTGAAGGTCCCTACGAGCAGTACTTC